Presented here are 18 T cell receptor beta chains from one specimen sequenced in a study of immune cell composition in non-small cell lung cancer. Measured with immunoSEQ multiplex PCR; TCRdb has only the in-frame clones, and not every one. The table has about 13,000 clones, 73% seen once. Sequencing was carried out using lung tumor tissue. The receptors were gathered from a human donor with non-small cell lung cancer.

The CDR3 DNA sequence: TGTGCCAGCAGCGCCAAACTAGCGTATAGCACAGATACGCAGTATTTT. This encodes CASSAKLAYSTDTQYF. The chain uses TRBV5-4 and TRBJ2-3; 7 nucleotides align to TRBD2. The CDR3 sequence is 16 residues long. Trimming cost V 4 bases and J 0 bases; bases outside gene matches: 8. Germline V gene sequence: CDR1 SGHNT, CDR2 YYREEE (reference sequence).

The rearrangement links TRBV29-1 to TRBJ1-3; D not certain. This CDR3 spans 12 amino acids. V was trimmed by 6 bases and J by 0 bases, leaving 6 bases between them. Germline loops: CDR1 SQVTM, CDR2 ANQGSEA. The CDR3 region is CSVEISGNTIYF. The CDR3 DNA follows: TGCAGCGTCGAGATCTCTGGAAACACCATATATTTT.

The rearrangement links TRBV6-5 to TRBJ2-7, with D perhaps matching TRBD2 (6 bases). This CDR3 region has 14 residues. V was clipped by 0 bases and J by 6 bases, with 12 bases between them. CDR1 is MNHEY, CDR2 SVGAGI, per germline. DNA for the CDR3: TGTGCCAGCAGTTACTCGTCGGGAGTGGGCGAGCAGTACTTC. Its translation: CASSYSSGVGEQYF.

The chain has TRBV2 and TRBJ1-4; D unclear. In germline, CDR1 is SNHLY, CDR2 FYNNEI. The germline V and J ends were trimmed by 2 bases and 0 bases, with 10 bases remaining between them. The CDR3 consists of 16 residues. CDR3 protein: CASSERQVATNEKLFF. The CDR3 DNA reads TGTGCCAGCAGTGAAAGGCAGGTTGCAACTAATGAAAAACTGTTTTTT.

This clone was found a few times. J is TRBJ1-2 and V is TRBV7-9; D gene uncertain. The V and J ends lost 1 base and 2 bases respectively, with 8 bases between them. The CDR3 is 14 amino acids. CDR1 is SEHNR and CDR2 is FQNEAQ in the germline V gene (reference sequence). The CDR3: CASSLERANYGYTF. The CDR3 DNA reads as TGTGCCAGCAGCTTAGAGAGGGCAAACTATGGCTACACCTTC.

The chain uses TRBV5-1 and TRBJ2-5; D is uncertain. CDR3 length: 13 residues. Trimming shortened V by 0 bases and J by 2 bases, and 5 bases separated the two germline ends. The germline V gene encodes CDR1 SGHRS and CDR2 YFSETQ. The CDR3 sequence: CASSLERQETQYF. CDR3 DNA: TGCGCCAGCAGCTTGGAGCGTCAAGAGACCCAGTACTTC.

The sample holds a few counts of this clone. Mismatch with germline at one junction end may stem from a read error. CDR3 in DNA: TGTGCCAGCAACCGAAGCCCGCGGGACAGGATGAGTTTT. It yields the protein CASNRSPRDRMSF. The rearrangement uses TRBV6-1 and TRBJ1-3, with 8 bases aligning to TRBD1. The germline V gene encodes CDR1 MNHNS and CDR2 SASEGT. CDR3 length: 13 amino acids.

This chain joins TRBV7-9 and TRBJ1-1; D not resolved. The CDR3 has 13 residues. The germline gives CDR1 SEHNR, CDR2 FQNEAQ (reference sequence). With 3 bases removed from V and 4 bases from J, the gap between germline ends came to 9 bases. The CDR3 DNA follows: TGTGCCAGCAGCTTTACCGCGTCCACTGAAGCTTTCTTT. Amino acid sequence: CASSFTASTEAFF.

The CDR3, as DNA: TGCGCCAGCAGCCAAGAAGGGGCGGGGGGTCCCAATGAGCAGTTCTTC. Its protein product is CASSQEGAGGPNEQFF. The rearrangement links TRBV4-3 to TRBJ2-1; 8 bases fit TRBD2. The CDR3 loop spans 16 amino acids. Unmatched junction bases numbered 7, after V lost 0 bases and J lost 6 bases. Germline assignment: CDR1 LGHNA and CDR2 YSLEER.

V is TRBV7-8 and J is TRBJ2-7; 8 positions match TRBD1. CDR3 length: 16 residues. Germline V gene lookup returns CDR1 SGHVS and CDR2 FQNEAQ. Losses at the gene ends were 0 bases for V and 2 bases for J; bases not matched to a gene: 6. The CDR3 DNA is TGTGCCAGCAGCTTAGCTTGGACAGGGTCGACCTACGAGCAGTACTTC. It translates to CASSLAWTGSTYEQYF.

This clone was counted a single time. The chain carries TRBV19 and TRBJ2-7; D might be TRBD2 (6 bases). CDR3 size: 15 residues. Germline V gives CDR1 LNHDA, CDR2 SQIVND (reference sequence). Trimming took off 6 bases at V and 0 bases at J, with 15 bases between the two ends. The CDR3 DNA is TGTGCCAGTAGCGGAGGGCGGCTCAGCTCCTACGAGCAGTACTTC. This codes for CASSGGRLSSYEQYF.

This chain links TRBV7-3 with TRBJ2-3, with D unclear. Germline CDR1 reads SGHTA; CDR2 reads FQGTGA. The CDR3 is 13 residues long. V lost 0 bases to trimming and J lost 6 bases, with 7 bases between them. CDR3 amino acids: CASSLTTRDTQYF. Written as DNA, the CDR3 is TGTGCCAGCAGCTTAACGACTCGGGATACGCAGTATTTT.

The chain recombines TRBV13 with TRBJ1-2; TRBD1 is a possible D gene (6 bases). Germline loops: CDR1 PRHDT, CDR2 FYEKMQ (reference sequence). Trimming removed 5 bases at V and 3 bases at J, with 19 bases between. CDR3 length equals 16 residues. The CDR3 here is CASSLGTTKSHYGYTF. In DNA form, the CDR3 reads TGTGCCAGCAGCCTGGGGACAACCAAATCCCACTATGGCTACACCTTC.

The J gene is TRBJ1-2, the V gene TRBV5-4; 10 nucleotides align to TRBD1. Germline CDR1 reads SGHNT; CDR2 reads YYREEE (reference sequence). With 4 bases clipped from V and 6 bases from J, the junction kept 3 bases outside the gene matches. This CDR3 has 13 amino acids. CDR3 sequence: CASSRDRGDGYTF. For the CDR3, the DNA is TGTGCCAGCAGCCGGGACAGGGGTGATGGCTACACCTTC.

The chain recombines TRBV4-1 with TRBJ2-1; D gene unclear. CDR1 and CDR2 from the germline V gene are MGHRA and YSYEKL. This CDR3 contains 16 residues. Trimming took 0 bases from V and 5 from J, leaving 14 bases between them. The CDR3 protein is CASSQEGGLGNNEQFF. The CDR3 DNA reads TGCGCCAGCAGCCAAGAAGGCGGCCTCGGCAACAATGAGCAGTTCTTC.

The CDR3 sequence: CASSGSRGRMNTEAFF. CDR3 nucleotide sequence: TGTGCCAGCAGTGGAAGCAGGGGGCGTATGAACACTGAAGCTTTCTTT. The rearrangement joins TRBV27 to TRBJ1-1, with 8 bases that match TRBD1. The germline CDR1 and CDR2 sequences are MNHEY and SMNVEV (reference sequence). With V trimmed by 5 bases and J by 0 bases, 8 bases remained unmatched. The CDR3 totals 16 residues.

The chain is built from TRBV4-3 and TRBJ2-1; the D gene is possibly TRBD1 (6 bases). Trimming removed 4 bases at V and 2 bases at J, with 15 bases between. Germline lookup yields CDR1 LGHNA and CDR2 YSLEER. The CDR3 sequence is 16 residues long. This CDR3 is CASSPGAVNPYNEQFF. In DNA, the CDR3 is TGCGCCAGCAGCCCAGGGGCGGTAAACCCCTACAATGAGCAGTTCTTC.

The rearrangement links TRBV15 to TRBJ2-5; 9 positions match TRBD1. The germline V gene has CDR1 LNHNV and CDR2 YYDKDF (reference sequence). Trimming at V came to 1 base and at J to 4 bases, leaving 16 bases not matched to a gene. The CDR3 runs 19 residues. The DNA for the CDR3 is TGTGCCACCAGCAGAGGCGACGAAACCGGGACAGGGACATTAGAGACCCAGTACTTC. It yields the protein CATSRGDETGTGTLETQYF.